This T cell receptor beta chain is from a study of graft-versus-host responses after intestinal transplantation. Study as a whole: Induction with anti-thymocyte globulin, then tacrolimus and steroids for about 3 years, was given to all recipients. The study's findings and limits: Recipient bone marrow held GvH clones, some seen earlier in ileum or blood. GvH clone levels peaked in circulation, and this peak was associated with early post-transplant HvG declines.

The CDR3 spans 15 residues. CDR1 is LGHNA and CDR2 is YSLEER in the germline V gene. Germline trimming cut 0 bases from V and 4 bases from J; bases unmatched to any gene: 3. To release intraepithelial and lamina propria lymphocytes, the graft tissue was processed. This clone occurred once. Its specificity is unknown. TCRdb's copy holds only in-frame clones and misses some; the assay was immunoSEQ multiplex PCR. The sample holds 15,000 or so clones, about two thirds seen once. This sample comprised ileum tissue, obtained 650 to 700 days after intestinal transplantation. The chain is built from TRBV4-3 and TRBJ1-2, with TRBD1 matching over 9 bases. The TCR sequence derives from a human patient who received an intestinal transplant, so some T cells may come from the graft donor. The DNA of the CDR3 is TGCGCCAGCAGCCAAGATACAGGGGGCACCTATGGCTACACCTTC. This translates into CASSQDTGGTYGYTF.